The 26 T cell receptor beta chains listed next were all sequenced from one sample in a study of CD8 T cells in ankylosing spondylitis. One entry per CDR3 protein, called by TCRdb with MiXCR from the 5' RACE reads. The repertoire holds some 300,000 distinct CDR3 sequences, with around 21% as singletons. The material sequenced was blood, either unsorted or a sorted T cell fraction (not recorded which). These receptor sequences come from a female donor with ankylosing spondylitis or in good health (not recorded which).

The table lists this clonotype with many counts. J is TRBJ2-7 and V is TRBV11-2, with 14 bases matching TRBD2. CDR3 size: 16 residues. Unmatched junction bases numbered 6, after V lost 4 bases and J lost 4 bases. Germline CDR1 and CDR2: SGHAT and FQNNGV. The CDR3 nucleotides read TGTGCCAGCAGCTCGCCTGGGACTAGCGGGAGTTACGAGCAGTACTTC. Translating gives CASSSPGTSGSYEQYF.

The rearrangement links TRBV12-3 or TRBV12-4 to TRBJ2-5, with 14 positions matching TRBD2. This CDR3 contains 15 residues. After removal of 6 bases from V and 5 bases from J, the junction contained 5 bases not matched to a gene. CDR3 in DNA: TGTGCCAGCAGGGTGACTAGCGGGGGGGTGGAGACCCAGTACTTC. It encodes CASRVTSGGVETQYF.

Worth noting for this clonotype: This sequence may be a read error, since a much larger clone differs from it by one base. The conserved phenylalanine or tryptophan normally closing the CDR3 is absent here, so this likely arose from a read error. The rearrangement uses TRBV7-2 and TRBJ2-1, with 8 nucleotides matching TRBD2. V dropped 1 base and J dropped 1; count of bases not matched to a gene: 0. CDR3 length: 15 residues. Germline V gives CDR1 SGHTA, CDR2 FQGNSA. DNA of the CDR3: TGTGCCAGCAGCTTAGGACTAGCGTCCTACAATGAGCAGTTCCTC. The encoded protein is CASSLGLASYNEQFL.

The chain recombines TRBV6-1 with TRBJ1-1; D is unresolved. The CDR3 length is 12 residues. The V and J ends lost 1 base and 5 bases respectively, with 5 bases between them. The V gene's germline CDR1 is MNHNS and CDR2 SASEGT. The CDR3 coding sequence is TGTGCCAGCAGTGAAGGCTGGACTGAAGCTTTCTTT. This codes for CASSEGWTEAFF.

The V gene is TRBV6-2 or TRBV6-3, the J gene TRBJ2-3; D remains ambiguous. Per germline, CDR1 MNHEY and CDR2 SVGEGT. CDR3 length equals 15 residues. The ends were cut back, 6 bases at V and 1 base at J, with 14 bases in the middle. CDR3 region: CASRKHLGGTDTQYF. The CDR3 DNA follows: TGTGCCAGCAGAAAACACCTAGGCGGCACAGATACGCAGTATTTT.

This clonotype has a count of ten or more. The V call is TRBV7-2, the J call TRBJ2-1; TRBD2 matches 9 bases. The V and J ends lost 1 base and 4 bases, in that order; junction bases with no gene match: 2. This CDR3 has 15 residues. The V gene's germline CDR1 is SGHTA and CDR2 FQGNSA. The CDR3 loop reads CASSLEAGGYNEQFF. CDR3 sequence (DNA): TGTGCCAGCAGCTTAGAAGCGGGAGGTTACAATGAGCAGTTCTTC.

This sequence joins TRBV10-3 and TRBJ2-3, with TRBD1 matching over 7 bases. This CDR3 has 14 residues. The J segment lost 2 bases and the V segment lost 5 bases, leaving 4 bases of the junction unmatched. Germline loops: CDR1 ENHRY, CDR2 SYGVKD. CDR3 nucleotide sequence: TGTGCCATCAGTCTGGGACAGTACACAGATACGCAGTATTTT. Protein: CAISLGQYTDTQYF.

This clonotype has more than one count but fewer than ten. The chain couples TRBV7-9 to TRBJ2-3, with 10 bases identical to TRBD2. Germline CDR1 reads SEHNR; CDR2 reads FQNEAQ (reference sequence). This CDR3 comprises 15 residues. The ends lost 4 bases at V and 3 bases at J; junction bases unmatched: 4. The CDR3 DNA reads as TGTGCCAGCAGCTCGAGCGGGAGGGCGACAGATACGCAGTATTTT. This gives the protein CASSSSGRATDTQYF. The full variable domain, completed using reference TRBV7-9 and TRBJ2-3, is DTGVSQNPRHKITKRGQNVTFRCDPISEHNRLYWYRQTLGQGPEFLTYFQNEAQLEKSRLLSDRFSAERPKGSFSTLEIQRTEQGDSAMYLCASSSSGRATDTQYFGPGTRLTVL.

This clonotype was counted a few times. The rearrangement links TRBV5-1 to TRBJ2-1, with 8 bases fitting TRBD1. This CDR3 is 15 amino acids long. V dropped 3 bases and J dropped 2; count of bases not matched to a gene: 4. Looked up from germline, CDR1 is SGHRS and CDR2 is YFSETQ. CDR3 sequence reads: CASSSGTGPYNEQFF. As DNA, the CDR3 is TGCGCCAGCAGCTCCGGGACAGGCCCCTACAATGAGCAGTTCTTC.

This clonotype has a handful of counts. The chain links TRBV7-8 to TRBJ1-2; perhaps TRBD1 as D (5 bases). The V end was cut by 5 bases, the J end by 4 bases, with 17 bases between. This CDR3 contains 15 residues. Germline CDR1 SGHVS, CDR2 FQNEAQ. The CDR3 bases are TGTGCCAGCAGCAGCGGGGCCGCCCGCGTCTATGGCTACACCTTC. Amino acid sequence: CASSSGAARVYGYTF.

This clonotype showed up just a few times. This chain joins TRBV6-5 and TRBJ2-1, with 9 bases that match TRBD1. The CDR3 length is 11 residues. Trimming at V came to 5 bases and at J to 10 bases, leaving 0 bases not matched to a gene. Germline V CDR1 and CDR2: MNHEY, SVGAGI. The CDR3 DNA reads as TGTGCCAGCAGTGGACAGGGGGAGCAGTTCTTC. This encodes CASSGQGEQFF.

The chain is built from TRBV27 and TRBJ2-2; D uncertain. V lost 8 bases and J 8 bases, leaving 15 bases between the germline ends. The CDR3 is 13 amino acids. Per germline, CDR1 MNHEY and CDR2 SMNVEV (reference sequence). CDR3 residues: CASSPPIPGELFF. The CDR3 bases are TGTGCCAGCTCCCCCCCCATCCCAGGGGAGCTGTTTTTT.

This chain uses TRBV7-2 with TRBJ2-3, with TRBD2 matching over 7 bases. Germline V lookup: CDR1 SGHTA, CDR2 FQGNSA. J was trimmed by 3 bases and V by 1 base; bases with no gene match: 4. The CDR3 is 15 amino acids. CDR3 coding DNA: TGTGCCAGCAGCTTAGTGGGAGGGGCGACAGATACGCAGTATTTT. It codes for CASSLVGGATDTQYF.

This clonotype has a single count. CDR3 coding DNA: TGTGCCAGCATTGCGGGAGGGGGCACCGGGGAGCTGTTTTTT. Amino acids: CASIAGGGTGELFF. J is TRBJ2-2 and V is TRBV25-1, with 9 bases matching TRBD2. J gave up 4 bases and V 7 bases, and 4 bases lay outside the gene matches. Germline V CDR1 and CDR2: MGHDK, SYGVNS. CDR3 length: 14 residues.

The chain employs TRBV5-1 and TRBJ1-2; 7 nucleotides line up with TRBD1. V was pared by 2 bases and J by 6 bases, with 7 bases of the junction left unmatched. Germline values: CDR1 SGHRS, CDR2 YFSETQ. There are 14 residues in the CDR3. In DNA form, the CDR3 reads TGCGCCAGCAGCTTCCCTACAGGGGCCGATGGCTACACCTTC. Its translation: CASSFPTGADGYTF.

The chain is built from TRBV7-9 and TRBJ2-3; 10 bases map to TRBD2. The junction had 4 bases not matched to a gene; V was cut back by 4 bases and J by 6 bases. Germline values: CDR1 SEHNR, CDR2 FQNEAQ (reference sequence). This CDR3 region has 14 residues. CDR3 bases: TGTGCCAGCAGCTGGGCTAGCGGGAGCGATACGCAGTATTTT. The encoded protein is CASSWASGSDTQYF.

The CDR3 bases are TGTGCCAGCAGCTCCAACATCTATGGCTACACCTTC. Amino acids: CASSSNIYGYTF. This sequence joins TRBV6-2 or TRBV6-3 and TRBJ1-2; D is undetermined. The CDR3 spans 12 residues. Germline lookup yields CDR1 MNHEY and CDR2 SVGEGT. V lost 6 bases and J 4 bases, leaving 9 bases between the germline ends.

This clonotype was seen at least ten times. The genes are TRBV5-1 and TRBJ1-2; 9 bases match TRBD1. From germline, CDR1 is SGHRS and CDR2 YFSETQ. The CDR3 runs to 12 residues. The junction had 3 bases not matched to a gene; V was cut back by 3 bases and J by 9 bases. The CDR3, as DNA: TGCGCCAGCAGCTGGACAGGGGAGAGCTACACCTTC. Its translation is CASSWTGESYTF. Based on the CDR3 plus reference TRBV5-1 and TRBJ1-2, the full variable domain is KAGVTQTPRYLIKTRGQQVTLSCSPISGHRSVSWYQQTPGQGLQFLFEYFSETQRNKGNFPGRFSGRQFSNSRSEMNVSTLELGDSALYLCASSWTGESYTFGSGTRLTVV.

This clonotype came up a few times. The rearrangement links TRBV27 to TRBJ1-5, with a weak D call TRBD1 (5 bases). The CDR3 is made up of 13 amino acids. Germline V gene sequence: CDR1 MNHEY, CDR2 SMNVEV (reference sequence). Trimming took off 2 bases at V and 9 bases at J, with 11 bases between the two ends. Here the CDR3 reads CASSLNRQPPQHF. In DNA, the CDR3 is TGTGCCAGCAGTTTAAACCGACAGCCGCCCCAGCATTTT.

In its sample, this clonotype was seen many times. V and J are TRBV29-1 and TRBJ2-3; 7 bases match TRBD2. Trimming at V came to 7 bases and at J to 2 bases, leaving 3 bases not matched to a gene. The CDR3 consists of 12 residues. Per the germline V gene, CDR1 is SQVTM and CDR2 is ANQGSEA. The CDR3 DNA is TGCAGCGCTGAGCGGGACACAGATACGCAGTATTTT. It codes for CSAERDTDTQYF.

This clonotype was seen a few times. The genes are TRBV7-8 and TRBJ2-6; 8 bases are shared with TRBD1. V lost 5 bases, J lost 0 bases, and 9 bases stayed unmatched. The CDR3 runs to 18 residues. The germline gives CDR1 SGHVS, CDR2 FQNEAQ. CDR3: CASSAPGQDYSGANVLTF. CDR3 sequence (DNA): TGTGCCAGCAGCGCTCCGGGACAGGATTACTCTGGGGCCAACGTCCTGACTTTC.

This clonotype was observed a few times. The chain's CDR3 is CSARSYQGPYEQYF. The CDR3 DNA sequence: TGCAGTGCTCGTTCCTACCAGGGCCCCTACGAGCAGTACTTC. The V gene is TRBV20-1, the J gene TRBJ2-7, with D maybe TRBD1 (5 bases). Between the trimmed V and J ends, which lost 5 bases and 2 bases, there was a span of 16 bases. Germline V gene data show CDR1 as DFQATT and CDR2 as SNEGSKA (reference sequence). This CDR3 has 14 residues.

This clonotype turned up a few times. This chain joins TRBV18 and TRBJ1-5; a weak D match, TRBD1 (5 bases). V was pared by 6 bases and J by 7 bases, with 13 bases between. The CDR3 totals 13 residues. Per germline, CDR1 KGHSH and CDR2 LQKENI. CDR3 amino acids: CASSPGWEQPQHF. Written as DNA, the CDR3 is TGTGCCAGCTCCCCAGGGTGGGAACAGCCCCAGCATTTT.

The chain recombines TRBV7-6 with TRBJ2-1; D is perhaps TRBD1 or TRBD2 (6 bases each). V lost 5 bases to trimming and J lost 9 bases, with 14 bases between them. The CDR3 has 13 residues. Germline V lookup: CDR1 SGHVS, CDR2 FNYEAQ. As DNA, the CDR3 is TGTGCCAGCAGCACACGCGAGGGGGGTGAGCAGTTCTTC. This sequence encodes CASSTREGGEQFF. The whole variable domain, filled in from reference TRBV7-6 and TRBJ2-1, reads GAGVSQSPRYKVTKRGQDVALRCDPISGHVSLYWYRQALGQGPEFLTYFNYEAQQDKSGLPNDRFSAERPEGSISTLTIQRTEQRDSAMYRCASSTREGGEQFFGPGTRLTVL.

This clonotype occurred many times. The V call is TRBV6-2 or TRBV6-3, the J call TRBJ2-7, with TRBD2 identical over 7 bases. Germline values: CDR1 MNHEY, CDR2 SVGEGT. This CDR3 is 13 amino acids long. The J segment lost 0 bases and the V segment lost 6 bases, leaving 2 bases of the junction unmatched. The CDR3: CASRGGSSYEQYF. The CDR3 DNA follows: TGTGCCAGCAGAGGCGGGAGCTCCTACGAGCAGTACTTC.

This clonotype is categorized as medium-sized. The V call is TRBV5-1, the J call TRBJ1-2; 7 nucleotides match TRBD1. Germline loops: CDR1 SGHRS, CDR2 YFSETQ. The V segment lost 4 bases and the J segment 2 bases; nucleotides outside the gene matches: 5. This CDR3 is built from 14 residues. The CDR3 sequence is CASSPRDRNYGYTF. The CDR3 nucleotides are TGCGCCAGCAGCCCACGGGACAGAAACTATGGCTACACCTTC.